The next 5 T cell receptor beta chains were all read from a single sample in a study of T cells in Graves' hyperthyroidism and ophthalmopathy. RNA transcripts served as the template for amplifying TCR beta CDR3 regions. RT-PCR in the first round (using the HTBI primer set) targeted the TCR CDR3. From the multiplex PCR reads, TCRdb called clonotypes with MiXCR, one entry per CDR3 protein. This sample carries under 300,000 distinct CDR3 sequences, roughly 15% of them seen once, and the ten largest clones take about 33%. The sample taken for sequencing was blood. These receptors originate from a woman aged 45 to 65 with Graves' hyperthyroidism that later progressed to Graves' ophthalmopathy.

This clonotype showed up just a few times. In DNA, the CDR3 is TGTGCCAGCAGCGTAGCTTCGAACACTGAAGCTTTCTTT. Translating it yields CASSVASNTEAFF. V is TRBV9 and J is TRBJ1-1; D not certain. The CDR3 length is 13 residues. V was trimmed by 0 bases and J by 1 base, leaving 4 bases between them. The germline V gene encodes CDR1 SGDLS and CDR2 YYNGEE.

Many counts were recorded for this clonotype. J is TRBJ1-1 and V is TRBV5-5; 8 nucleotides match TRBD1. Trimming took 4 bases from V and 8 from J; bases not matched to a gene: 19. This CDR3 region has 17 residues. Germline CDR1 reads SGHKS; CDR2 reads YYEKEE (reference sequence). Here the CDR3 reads CASSPGDRPPTKTEAFF. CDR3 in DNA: TGTGCCAGCAGCCCCGGGGACAGGCCTCCGACAAAGACGGAAGCTTTCTTT.

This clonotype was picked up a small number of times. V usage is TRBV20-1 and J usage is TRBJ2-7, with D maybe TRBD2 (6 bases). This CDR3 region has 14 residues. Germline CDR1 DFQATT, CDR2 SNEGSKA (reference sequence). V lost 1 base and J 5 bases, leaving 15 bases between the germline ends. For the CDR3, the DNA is TGCAGTGCTAGAGTCCCGGGGGTGACCCACGAGCAGTACTTC. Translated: CSARVPGVTHEQYF.

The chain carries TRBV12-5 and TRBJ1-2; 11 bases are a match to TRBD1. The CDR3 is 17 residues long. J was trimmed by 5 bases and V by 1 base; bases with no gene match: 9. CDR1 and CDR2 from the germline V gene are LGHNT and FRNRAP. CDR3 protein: CASGLGDRGLVRYGYTF. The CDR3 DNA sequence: TGTGCTAGTGGTTTGGGGGACAGGGGGTTGGTAAGGTATGGCTACACCTTC.

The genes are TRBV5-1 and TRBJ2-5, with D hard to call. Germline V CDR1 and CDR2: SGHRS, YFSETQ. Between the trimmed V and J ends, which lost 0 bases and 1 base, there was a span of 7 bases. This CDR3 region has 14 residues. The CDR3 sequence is CASSLVLSQETQYF. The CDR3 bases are TGCGCCAGCAGCTTGGTTCTCAGCCAAGAGACCCAGTACTTC. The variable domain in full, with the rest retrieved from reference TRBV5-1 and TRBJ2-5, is KAGVTQTPRYLIKTRGQQVTLSCSPISGHRSVSWYQQTPGQGLQFLFEYFSETQRNKGNFPGRFSGRQFSNSRSEMNVSTLELGDSALYLCASSLVLSQETQYFGPGTRLLVL.